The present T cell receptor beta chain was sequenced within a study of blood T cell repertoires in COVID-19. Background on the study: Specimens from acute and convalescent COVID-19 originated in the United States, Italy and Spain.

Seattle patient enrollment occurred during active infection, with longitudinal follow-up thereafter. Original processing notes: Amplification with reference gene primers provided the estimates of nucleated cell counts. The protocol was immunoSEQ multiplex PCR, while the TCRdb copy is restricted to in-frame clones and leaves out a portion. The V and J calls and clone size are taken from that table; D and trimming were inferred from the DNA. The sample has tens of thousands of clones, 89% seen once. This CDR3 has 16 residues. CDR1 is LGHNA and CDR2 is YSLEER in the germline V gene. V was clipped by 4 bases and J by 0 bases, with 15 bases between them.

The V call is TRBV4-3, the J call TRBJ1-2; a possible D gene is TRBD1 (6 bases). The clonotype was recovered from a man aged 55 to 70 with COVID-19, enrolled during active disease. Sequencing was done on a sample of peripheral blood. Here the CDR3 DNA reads TGCGCCAGCAGCCGTACCGGGGGGGCGACTAACTATGGCTACACCTTC. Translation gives CASSRTGGATNYGYTF.